The next 28 T cell receptor beta chains were all read from a single sample in a study of response to subunit inactivated influenza vaccine listed by TCRdb under 2018. The method was RT-PCR. Data came from an Illumina HiSeq 2500. TCRdb ran its own pipeline on the public reads, namely fastp trimming at Q25 and MiXCR clone calling, and kept in-frame beta chains. Each CDR3 protein gets just one entry, which takes the most common genes and DNA from the rows behind it. For this sample there are hundreds of thousands of distinct CDR3 sequences; approximately 7.6% appear just once. Jointly, the top ten make up 10% to 15% of the sample. Sequenced material: PBMCs from blood, taken less than 30 months after vaccination. All receptors derive from a man between 50 and 69 years old who received an inactivated influenza vaccine. Donor details come from another sample of the same person, matched by shared clones.

This clonotype occurred many times. This chain joins TRBV6-1 and TRBJ2-4; 7 bases are shared with TRBD1. The J segment lost 0 bases and the V segment lost 6 bases, leaving 14 bases of the junction unmatched. Per the germline V gene, CDR1 is MNHNS and CDR2 is SASEGT. CDR3 length equals 18 residues. The CDR3 loop is CASRNQGVTNLAKNIQYF. CDR3 DNA: TGTGCCAGCAGAAATCAGGGGGTGACCAATCTAGCCAAAAACATTCAGTACTTC.

This clonotype was recorded at least ten times. The J gene is TRBJ2-5, the V gene TRBV7-8; 8 bases fit TRBD2. CDR1 SGHVS and CDR2 FQNEAQ come from the germline V gene. There are 14 residues in the CDR3. Trimming removed 8 bases from V and 2 bases from J; junction bases left unmatched: 7. The CDR3 region is CASVERESQETQYF. The CDR3, as DNA: TGTGCCAGCGTGGAGCGGGAGAGTCAAGAGACCCAGTACTTC.

This chain links TRBV28 with TRBJ2-6, with 8 bases aligning to TRBD1. Germline CDR1 MDHEN, CDR2 SYDVKM. This CDR3 is 17 amino acids long. With V trimmed by 6 bases and J by 0 bases, 7 bases remained unmatched. CDR3 protein: CASSMGQDLSGANVLTF. The CDR3 DNA is TGTGCCAGCAGCATGGGACAGGACCTCTCTGGGGCCAACGTCCTGACTTTC.

This rearrangement joins TRBV11-1 to TRBJ2-3; 15 bases fit TRBD2. The CDR3 is 18 amino acids. CDR1 and CDR2 (germline): SGHAT, FQDESV (reference sequence). Trimming cost V 7 bases and J 2 bases; bases outside gene matches: 10. This CDR3 reads CASTSVGLAGGDTDTQYF. For the CDR3, the DNA is TGTGCCAGCACGTCTGTGGGACTAGCGGGGGGAGACACAGATACGCAGTATTTT.

This clonotype was detected many times. The chain is built from TRBV12-3 or TRBV12-4 and TRBJ1-1; D is unclear. V dropped 6 bases and J dropped 4 bases, with 12 bases sitting between them. The CDR3 sequence is 13 residues long. CDR3 nucleotide sequence: TGTGCCAGCAGCCCCAGGCAAGGCACTGAAGCTTTCTTT. Protein sequence: CASSPRQGTEAFF.

This clonotype was counted at least ten times. The genes are TRBV20-1 and TRBJ1-2; D unresolved. Germline CDR1 and CDR2: DFQATT and SNEGSKA (reference sequence). The CDR3 has 15 residues. V lost 0 bases and J lost 6, with 17 bases in between. In DNA form, the CDR3 reads TGCAGTGCTAGAGAGGCGGGAGGGAACCCCGATGGCTACACCTTC. As protein: CSAREAGGNPDGYTF.

This clonotype was picked up many times. The V call is TRBV20-1, the J call TRBJ2-7; 8 nucleotides match TRBD2. The CDR3 has 12 amino acids. CDR1 is DFQATT and CDR2 is SNEGSKA in the germline V gene (reference sequence). V dropped 5 bases and J dropped 3; count of bases not matched to a gene: 3. The CDR3: CSALTSVYEQYF. Written as DNA, the CDR3 is TGCAGTGCTCTGACTAGCGTCTACGAGCAGTACTTC.

J is TRBJ1-1 and V is TRBV5-1, with TRBD1 identical over 7 bases. J was trimmed by 9 bases and V by 3 bases; bases with no gene match: 8. Germline values: CDR1 SGHRS, CDR2 YFSETQ. The CDR3 spans 13 residues. CDR3: CASSSRAGGKAFF. CDR3 DNA: TGCGCCAGCAGCTCTCGGGCAGGGGGAAAAGCTTTCTTT.

This clonotype was observed a handful of times. The chain combines TRBV10-3 with TRBJ2-3; D may be TRBD1 (6 bases). Germline V CDR1 and CDR2: ENHRY, SYGVKD. This CDR3 comprises 16 residues. V was cut by 0 bases and J by 6 bases, with 16 bases left in between. As DNA, the CDR3 is TGTGCCATCAGTGAGTCGGGGGCGGGCCAGGGGGATACGCAGTATTTT. Its protein product is CAISESGAGQGDTQYF.

This clonotype appeared many times. The chain carries TRBV4-2 and TRBJ2-5; D may correspond to TRBD1 or TRBD2 (5 bases each). CDR3 length equals 15 residues. The V end lost 1 base, the J end lost 0 bases, and 9 bases lay between the germline ends. Germline V gene lookup returns CDR1 LGHNA and CDR2 YNFKEQ. CDR3 region: CASSQVGADQETQYF. CDR3 in DNA: TGTGCCAGCAGCCAAGTCGGGGCAGACCAAGAGACCCAGTACTTC.

This clonotype has just a few counts. The rearrangement uses TRBV5-1 and TRBJ2-7, with 11 nucleotides matching TRBD2. Unmatched junction bases numbered 6, after V lost 4 bases and J lost 3 bases. The CDR3 consists of 15 residues. The germline gives CDR1 SGHRS, CDR2 YFSETQ. The CDR3 region has the DNA TGCGCCAGCAGCCCACGGACTAGCGGGTTCTACGAGCAGTACTTC. It specifies CASSPRTSGFYEQYF.

Only a few counts were recorded for this clonotype. The chain uses TRBV29-1 and TRBJ2-5; D possibly corresponds to TRBD1 (5 bases). Trimming pared 2 bases from V and 4 bases from J, leaving 8 bases between. This CDR3 is built from 12 residues. Germline lookup yields CDR1 SQVTM and CDR2 ANQGSEA. CDR3 nucleotide sequence: TGCAGCGTTGAACCCCAGGGAGAGACCCAGTACTTC. Translated: CSVEPQGETQYF.

This clonotype was seen a few times. The rearrangement links TRBV4-1 to TRBJ2-1, with D possibly called TRBD1 or TRBD2 (6 bases each). The germline V gene has CDR1 MGHRA and CDR2 YSYEKL. This CDR3 comprises 17 residues. V lost 6 bases and J lost 5, with 23 bases in between. The CDR3 coding sequence is TGCGCCAGCAGTCACGACCCCGGCAGGGGACTCAACAATGAGCAGTTCTTC. Its protein is CASSHDPGRGLNNEQFF.

In its sample, this clonotype was seen many times. This rearrangement joins TRBV11-2 to TRBJ1-6; maybe TRBD1 (6 bases). The CDR3 has 15 residues. Germline CDR1 and CDR2: SGHAT and FQNNGV. The V gene lost 5 bases and the J gene lost 7 bases, with 15 bases spanning the gap. The CDR3 DNA reads TGTGCCAGCAGCCTACAGGGTCTCGAGAATTCACCCCTCCACTTT. It specifies CASSLQGLENSPLHF.

This clonotype was picked up a small number of times. This CDR3 is CASSTGQAYTDTQYF. As DNA, the CDR3 is TGTGCCAGCAGCACGGGACAGGCGTACACAGATACGCAGTATTTT. The chain couples TRBV5-5 to TRBJ2-3; 8 nucleotides agree with TRBD1. V lost 4 bases, J lost 2 bases, and 6 bases stayed unmatched. The CDR3 is 15 amino acids. In germline, CDR1 is SGHKS, CDR2 YYEKEE (reference sequence).

This clonotype was recorded at least ten times. The genes are TRBV25-1 and TRBJ2-3; D remains unclear. Germline CDR1 and CDR2: MGHDK and SYGVNS. The CDR3 is made up of 13 amino acids. With 1 base removed from V and 2 bases from J, the gap between germline ends came to 4 bases. CDR3 sequence reads: CASSESTTDTQYF. In DNA, the CDR3 is TGTGCCAGCAGTGAATCTACCACAGATACGCAGTATTTT.

This rearrangement joins TRBV7-9 to TRBJ1-2; 7 bases are shared with TRBD1. The ends lost 5 bases at V and 3 bases at J; junction bases unmatched: 9. Germline V gene data show CDR1 as SEHNR and CDR2 as FQNEAQ (reference sequence). The CDR3 is made up of 15 amino acids. CDR3 in amino acids: CASSHKQGPDYGYTF. CDR3 nucleotides: TGTGCCAGCAGCCATAAACAGGGGCCGGACTATGGCTACACCTTC. Complete variable domain (other parts from reference TRBV7-9 and TRBJ1-2): DTGVSQNPRHKITKRGQNVTFRCDPISEHNRLYWYRQTLGQGPEFLTYFQNEAQLEKSRLLSDRFSAERPKGSFSTLEIQRTEQGDSAMYLCASSHKQGPDYGYTFGSGTRLTVV.

The chain combines TRBV12-3 or TRBV12-4 with TRBJ1-3; D ambiguous. V was trimmed by 3 bases and J by 7 bases, leaving 1 base between them. The CDR3 runs to 10 residues. In DNA, the CDR3 is TGTGCCAGCAGTTTGAACACCATATATTTT. Protein sequence: CASSLNTIYF.

This clonotype was observed a handful of times. V is TRBV7-9 and J is TRBJ1-1, with D unresolved. In germline, CDR1 is SEHNR, CDR2 FQNEAQ (reference sequence). Trimming removed 4 bases from V and 2 bases from J, with 20 bases in between. CDR3 length: 17 amino acids. As DNA, the CDR3 is TGTGCCAGCAGCTACCCCCAAGCATACCCTTTAAACACTGAAGCTTTCTTT. Translation gives CASSYPQAYPLNTEAFF.

The gene calls are TRBV6-1 and TRBJ1-4; 9 bases align to TRBD1. V gave up 7 bases and J gave up 2 bases; unmatched junction bases: 11. Germline CDR1 and CDR2: MNHNS and SASEGT. The CDR3 extends over 17 amino acids. The CDR3 DNA reads TGTGCCAGCATGAATTCGTACAGGGGGCGCACTAATGAAAAACTGTTTTTT. This codes for CASMNSYRGRTNEKLFF.

The chain carries TRBV6-2 or TRBV6-3 and TRBJ2-5, with unresolved D. This CDR3 has 18 residues. Germline values: CDR1 MNHEY, CDR2 SVGEGT. Trimming pared 2 bases from V and 3 bases from J, leaving 22 bases between. The CDR3 spells CASSYTFRLWGIEETQYF. The CDR3 nucleotides read TGTGCCAGCAGTTACACCTTTCGCCTGTGGGGTATCGAAGAGACCCAGTACTTC.

The chain recombines TRBV2 with TRBJ1-5; 8 bases are a match to TRBD1. V trimming: 9 bases; J trimming: 3 bases; junction bases outside the gene matches: 7. Germline CDR1 reads SNHLY; CDR2 reads FYNNEI. The CDR3 extends over 14 amino acids. CDR3 DNA sequence: TGTGCCAGTAAACAGGGGGAAGACAATCAGCCCCAGCATTTT. It specifies CASKQGEDNQPQHF.

This clonotype rates as medium-sized. The chain couples TRBV12-3 or TRBV12-4 to TRBJ2-3, with 10 bases matching TRBD1. V gave up 5 bases and J gave up 3 bases; unmatched junction bases: 8. This CDR3 comprises 16 residues. Here the CDR3 reads CASSGTGEGSTDTQYF. The CDR3, as DNA: TGTGCCAGCAGTGGGACAGGGGAAGGCTCTACAGATACGCAGTATTTT.

This chain uses TRBV12-3 or TRBV12-4 with TRBJ2-3; 8 nucleotides line up with TRBD2. This CDR3 spans 15 amino acids. V was clipped by 2 bases and J by 6 bases; unmatched bases: 7. The CDR3 loop is CASSLTSGLGDTQYF. CDR3 coding DNA: TGTGCCAGCAGTTTAACTAGCGGTCTGGGGGATACGCAGTATTTT.

The CDR3 nucleotides read TGCGCCAGCAGCCTGACCCTAGCTCAAAATGAGCAGTTCTTC. It specifies CASSLTLAQNEQFF. V and J are TRBV5-1 and TRBJ2-1; maybe TRBD2 (5 bases). The CDR3 contains 14 residues. V was pared by 4 bases and J by 7 bases, with 15 bases between. The germline V gene encodes CDR1 SGHRS and CDR2 YFSETQ.

This clonotype has ten or more counts. V is TRBV12-3 or TRBV12-4 and J is TRBJ1-1; 7 bases fit TRBD1. V was pared by 5 bases and J by 11 bases, with 11 bases of the junction left unmatched. This CDR3 has 13 residues. This CDR3 is CASSQTTGDGAFF. The CDR3 nucleotides read TGTGCCAGCAGTCAGACCACAGGGGATGGGGCTTTCTTT.

This clonotype was seen a handful of times. The genes are TRBV12-3 or TRBV12-4 and TRBJ2-5; 8 bases align to TRBD2. The CDR3 is 15 residues long. V shed 5 bases and J 2 bases; nucleotides not matched to a gene: 7. CDR3 sequence reads: CASSRGSSGQETQYF. The CDR3 region has the DNA TGTGCCAGCAGTCGAGGGTCTAGCGGGCAAGAGACCCAGTACTTC.

The rearrangement links TRBV5-1 to TRBJ1-4, with 9 bases that match TRBD1. CDR1 and CDR2 (germline): SGHRS, YFSETQ. V lost 4 bases to trimming and J lost 7 bases; unmatched junction nucleotides: 11. This CDR3 has 16 residues. CDR3 amino acids: CASSQTSNRGLEKLFF. The CDR3 DNA sequence: TGCGCCAGCAGCCAGACTTCGAACAGGGGGCTTGAAAAACTGTTTTTT.